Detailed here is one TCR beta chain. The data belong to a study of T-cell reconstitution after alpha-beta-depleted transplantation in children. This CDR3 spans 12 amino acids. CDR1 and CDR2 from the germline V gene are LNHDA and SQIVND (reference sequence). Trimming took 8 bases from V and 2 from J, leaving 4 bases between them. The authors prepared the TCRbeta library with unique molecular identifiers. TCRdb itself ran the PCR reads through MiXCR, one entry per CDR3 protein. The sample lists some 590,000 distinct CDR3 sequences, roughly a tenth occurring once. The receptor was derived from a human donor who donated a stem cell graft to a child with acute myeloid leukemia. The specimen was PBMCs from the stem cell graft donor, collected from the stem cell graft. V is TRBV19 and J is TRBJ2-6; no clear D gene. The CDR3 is CASQAGANVLTF. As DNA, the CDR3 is TGTGCCAGTCAGGCTGGGGCCAACGTCCTGACTTTC.